This T cell receptor (beta chain) was obtained from a study of OX40 agonist ivuxolimab in advanced cancers. Background on the study: Patients received ivuxolimab, an agonistic anti-OX40 (CD134) antibody. Study-wide points: Some patients who did not respond also had low normalized T-cell clonal expansion. At 0.1 to 3.0 mg/kg and by week 6, clonal expansion occurred in CD4+ and CD8+ blood T cells.

The assay was immunoSEQ multiplex PCR, and TCRdb's table has in-frame clones only and misses some. The table lists 75,000 or so clones, approximately 88% of them singletons. This CDR3 is 12 amino acids long. Germline values: CDR1 MNHEY, CDR2 SVGAGI. Trimming removed 8 bases at V and 4 bases at J, with 10 bases between. This clone has more than one count but fewer than ten. The antigen remains undetermined. This specimen consisted of CD4+ or CD8+ T cells sorted from blood, obtained in a trial of the OX40 agonist ivuxolimab. This receptor was taken from an adult with an advanced solid tumor such as melanoma, head and neck, liver or kidney cancer. The chain couples TRBV6-5 to TRBJ2-3; D is unresolved. CDR3: CASSSRADTQYF. DNA of the CDR3: TGTGCCAGCTCGTCCCGAGCAGATACGCAGTATTTT.